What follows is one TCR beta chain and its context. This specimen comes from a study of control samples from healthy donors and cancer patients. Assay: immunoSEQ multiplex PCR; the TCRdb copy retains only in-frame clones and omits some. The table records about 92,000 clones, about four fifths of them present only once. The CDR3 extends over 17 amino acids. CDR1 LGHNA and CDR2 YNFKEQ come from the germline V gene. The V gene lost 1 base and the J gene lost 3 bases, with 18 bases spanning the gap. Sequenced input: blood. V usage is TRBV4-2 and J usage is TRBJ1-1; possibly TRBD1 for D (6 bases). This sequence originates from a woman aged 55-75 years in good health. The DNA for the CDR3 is TGTGCCAGCAGCCAAGGGGTCGGGGGCGAGTTGGACACTGAAGCTTTCTTT. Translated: CASSQGVGGELDTEAFF.